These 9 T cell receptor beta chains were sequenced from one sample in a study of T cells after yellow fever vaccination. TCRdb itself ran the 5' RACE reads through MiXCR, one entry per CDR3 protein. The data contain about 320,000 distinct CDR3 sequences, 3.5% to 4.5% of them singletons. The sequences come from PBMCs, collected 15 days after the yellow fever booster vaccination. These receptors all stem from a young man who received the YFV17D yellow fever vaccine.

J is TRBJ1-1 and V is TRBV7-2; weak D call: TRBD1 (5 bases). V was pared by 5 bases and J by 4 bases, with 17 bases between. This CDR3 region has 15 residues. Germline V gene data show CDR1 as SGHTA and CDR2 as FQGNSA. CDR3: CASSGRVQERTEAFF. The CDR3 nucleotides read TGTGCCAGCAGCGGACGGGTACAGGAACGCACTGAAGCTTTCTTT. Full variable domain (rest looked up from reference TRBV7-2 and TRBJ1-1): GAGVSQSPSNKVTEKGKDVELRCDPISGHTALYWYRQSLGQGLEFLIYFQGNSAPDKSGLPSDRFSAERTGGSVSTLTIQRTQQEDSAVYLCASSGRVQERTEAFFGQGTRLTVV.

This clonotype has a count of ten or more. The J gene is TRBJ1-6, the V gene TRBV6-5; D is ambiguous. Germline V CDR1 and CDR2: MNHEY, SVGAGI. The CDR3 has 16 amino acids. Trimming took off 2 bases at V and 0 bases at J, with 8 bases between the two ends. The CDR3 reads CASSYERSSYNSPLHF. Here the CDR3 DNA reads TGTGCCAGCAGTTACGAGCGGAGCTCCTATAATTCACCCCTCCACTTT.

The CDR3, as DNA: TGTGCCATAAACAAAGACACAGGGCTTTCAGGTGAAGCTTTCTTT. This translates into CAINKDTGLSGEAFF. This sequence joins TRBV10-3 and TRBJ1-1, with D possibly matching TRBD1 (6 bases). Germline values: CDR1 ENHRY, CDR2 SYGVKD. V shed 9 bases and J shed 7 bases, with 24 bases lying between them. CDR3 length equals 15 residues.

The CDR3, as DNA: TGTGCCAGCAGCCCATACGCAGGGAGAGGGGACACTGAAGCTTTCTTT. Protein: CASSPYAGRGDTEAFF. The chain is built from TRBV7-2 and TRBJ1-1, with D maybe TRBD1 (5 bases). The CDR3 runs to 16 residues. Trimming removed 5 bases at V and 3 bases at J, with 19 bases between. Germline assignment: CDR1 SGHTA and CDR2 FQGNSA.

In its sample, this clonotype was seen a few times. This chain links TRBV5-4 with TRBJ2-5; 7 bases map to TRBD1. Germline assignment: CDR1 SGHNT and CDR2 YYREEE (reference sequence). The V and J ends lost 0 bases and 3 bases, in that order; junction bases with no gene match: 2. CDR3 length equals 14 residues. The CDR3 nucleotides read TGTGCCAGCAGCTTGGAACAGGGGAAAGAGACCCAGTACTTC. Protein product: CASSLEQGKETQYF.

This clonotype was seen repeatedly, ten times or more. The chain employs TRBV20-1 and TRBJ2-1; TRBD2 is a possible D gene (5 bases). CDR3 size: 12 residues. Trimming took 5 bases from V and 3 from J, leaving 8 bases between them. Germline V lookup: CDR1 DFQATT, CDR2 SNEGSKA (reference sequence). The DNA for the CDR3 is TGCAGTGCTTCGGCGGGCTACAATGAGCAGTTCTTC. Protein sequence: CSASAGYNEQFF.

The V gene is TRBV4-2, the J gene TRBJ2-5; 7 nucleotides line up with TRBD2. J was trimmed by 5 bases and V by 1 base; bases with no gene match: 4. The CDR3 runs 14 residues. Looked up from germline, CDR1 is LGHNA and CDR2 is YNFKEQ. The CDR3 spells CASSQAGGAETQYF. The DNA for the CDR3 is TGTGCCAGCAGCCAAGCGGGGGGAGCGGAGACCCAGTACTTC.

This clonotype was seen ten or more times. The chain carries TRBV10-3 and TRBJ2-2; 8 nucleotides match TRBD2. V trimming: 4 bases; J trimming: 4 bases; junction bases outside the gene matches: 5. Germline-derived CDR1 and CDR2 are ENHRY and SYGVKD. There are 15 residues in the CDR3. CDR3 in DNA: TGTGCCATCAGTGGGACGGGGGGGCGCACCGGGGAGCTGTTTTTT. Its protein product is CAISGTGGRTGELFF.

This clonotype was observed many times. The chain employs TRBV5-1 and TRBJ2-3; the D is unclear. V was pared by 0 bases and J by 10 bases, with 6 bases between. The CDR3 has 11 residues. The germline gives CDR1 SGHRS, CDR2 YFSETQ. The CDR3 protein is CASSLEGAQYF. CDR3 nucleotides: TGCGCCAGCAGCTTGGAAGGAGCGCAGTATTTT.